Listed here are 18 T cell receptor beta chains from one sample, sequenced in a study of beta chain features in type 1 diabetes. The sequenced template was cDNA made from the entire isolated RNA. Sequencing used immunoSEQ multiplex PCR; TCRdb keeps in-frame clones, though not all of them. This repertoire shows hundreds of thousands of clones, over 11% found once; its top ten account for roughly 0.04%. The study's findings and limits: In every one of the four CD4+ subsets, TCRB CDR3s were moderately but significantly shorter in Type 1 diabetes patients.

Antigen specificity for these receptors is unknown. Sequenced sample: naive CD4+ T cells from blood. These receptors were taken from a man between 18 and 35 years old with type 1 diabetes.

This chain uses TRBV7-2 with TRBJ2-7; weak D call: TRBD1 (6 bases). Germline CDR1 is SGHTA and CDR2 is FQGNSA. The CDR3 length is 15 residues. V dropped 1 base and J dropped 2 bases, with 12 bases sitting between them. CDR3: CASSLEQGVPYEQYF. CDR3 bases: TGTGCCAGCAGCTTAGAACAGGGAGTACCCTACGAGCAGTACTTC. Complete variable domain (other parts from reference TRBV7-2 and TRBJ2-7): GAGVSQSPSNKVTEKGKDVELRCDPISGHTALYWYRQSLGQGLEFLIYFQGNSAPDKSGLPSDRFSAERTGGSVSTLTIQRTQQEDSAVYLCASSLEQGVPYEQYFGPGTRLTVT.

This clone was recorded a few times. The chain employs TRBV28 and TRBJ1-1; D is ambiguous. CDR1 is MDHEN, CDR2 SYDVKM, per germline. The V end was cut by 1 base, the J end by 5 bases, with 17 bases between. This CDR3 comprises 16 residues. The CDR3 loop is CASSLYSGGIRTEAFF. CDR3 sequence (DNA): TGTGCCAGCAGTTTATACTCGGGCGGGATCCGAACTGAAGCTTTCTTT.

A few counts support this clone. The rearrangement links TRBV18 to TRBJ2-2; D possibly corresponds to TRBD1 (6 bases). There are 16 residues in the CDR3. Trimming took off 5 bases at V and 2 bases at J, with 15 bases between the two ends. Germline V CDR1 and CDR2: KGHSH, LQKENI. The CDR3 nucleotides are TGTGCCAGCTCAGGCCCCAGGGGAACCAACACCGGGGAGCTGTTTTTT. It translates to CASSGPRGTNTGELFF.

This clone was observed a few times. V gene TRBV18 combines with J gene TRBJ2-7; TRBD1 matches at 10 bases. Germline CDR1 KGHSH, CDR2 LQKENI. V was pared by 5 bases and J by 5 bases, with 12 bases of the junction left unmatched. The length of the CDR3 is 16 residues. This CDR3 is CASSTLQDRGDHEQYF. In nucleotides, the CDR3 is TGTGCCAGCTCAACACTCCAGGACAGGGGGGACCACGAGCAGTACTTC. The variable domain in full, with the rest retrieved from reference TRBV18 and TRBJ2-7, is NAGVMQNPRHLVRRRGQEARLRCSPMKGHSHVYWYRQLPEEGLKFMVYLQKENIIDESGMPKERFSAEFPKEGPSILRIQQVVRGDSAAYFCASSTLQDRGDHEQYFGPGTRLTVT.

This clone has just a few counts. This chain uses TRBV19 with TRBJ2-7; 11 bases line up with TRBD2. The CDR3 spans 16 residues. Germline V gene data show CDR1 as LNHDA and CDR2 as SQIVND (reference sequence). Unmatched junction bases numbered 12, after V lost 5 bases and J lost 6 bases. The CDR3 reads CASSPYGTSGSPEQYF. CDR3 coding DNA: TGTGCCAGTAGTCCCTATGGTACTAGCGGGAGTCCCGAGCAGTACTTC.

The CDR3 sequence is CASSPRRDSYGYTF. CDR3 nucleotide sequence: TGCGCCAGCAGCCCGCGCCGGGACAGCTATGGCTACACCTTC. The rearrangement links TRBV4-3 to TRBJ1-2, with 7 bases matching TRBD1. The CDR3 is made up of 14 amino acids. Trimming took 4 bases from V and 4 from J; bases not matched to a gene: 6. Germline CDR1 and CDR2: LGHNA and YSLEER.

This sequence joins TRBV13 and TRBJ2-5, with a tentative D call TRBD2 (6 bases). This CDR3 comprises 14 residues. Trimming removed 4 bases at V and 4 bases at J, with 13 bases between. Germline V gene data show CDR1 as PRHDT and CDR2 as FYEKMQ (reference sequence). Here the CDR3 reads CASSWGELGETQYF. The CDR3 DNA sequence: TGTGCCAGCAGCTGGGGGGAGTTAGGAGAGACCCAGTACTTC.

The chain is built from TRBV30 and TRBJ1-2; TRBD1 aligns across 7 bases. Germline values: CDR1 GTSNPN, CDR2 SVGIG (reference sequence). Germline trimming cut 5 bases from V and 4 bases from J; bases unmatched to any gene: 7. This CDR3 comprises 13 residues. The DNA of the CDR3 is TGTGCCTGGTCTGGGACAGCCTTCTATGGCTACACCTTC. Protein sequence: CAWSGTAFYGYTF.

This chain joins TRBV7-9 and TRBJ2-1, with 10 positions matching TRBD2. This CDR3 contains 15 residues. The ends lost 6 bases at V and 4 bases at J; junction bases unmatched: 6. Germline V CDR1 and CDR2: SEHNR, FQNEAQ (reference sequence). The CDR3 here is CASRRTSGEYNEQFF. The DNA of the CDR3 is TGTGCCAGCAGACGGACTAGCGGAGAATACAATGAGCAGTTCTTC.

This clone was observed a handful of times. CDR3 nucleotides: TGTGCCAGCAGTCCCAACCGGGACCACCGTACAGATACGCAGTATTTT. This codes for CASSPNRDHRTDTQYF. The chain carries TRBV7-9 and TRBJ2-3, with D possibly being TRBD1 or TRBD2 (5 bases each). V was clipped by 6 bases and J by 3 bases, with 19 bases between them. CDR3 length: 16 residues. CDR1 is SEHNR, CDR2 FQNEAQ, per germline (reference sequence). Together with reference TRBV7-9 and TRBJ2-3, the CDR3 gives the full variable domain: DTGVSQNPRHKITKRGQNVTFRCDPISEHNRLYWYRQTLGQGPEFLTYFQNEAQLEKSRLLSDRFSAERPKGSFSTLEIQRTEQGDSAMYLCASSPNRDHRTDTQYFGPGTRLTVL.

This clone was found a few times. The chain couples TRBV6-6 to TRBJ2-1; TRBD1 agrees at 10 bases. The CDR3 has 15 amino acids. Germline V lookup: CDR1 MNHNY, CDR2 SVGAGI (reference sequence). The ends lost 2 bases at V and 6 bases at J; junction bases unmatched: 4. In DNA form, the CDR3 reads TGTGCCAGCAGTTACCCCGGGACAGGGGTCAATGAGCAGTTCTTC. Translating gives CASSYPGTGVNEQFF.

This clone appeared a few times. V is TRBV5-1 and J is TRBJ1-2; 9 nucleotides match TRBD1. Germline V gene lookup returns CDR1 SGHRS and CDR2 YFSETQ. V lost 4 bases and J lost 6; bases outside the gene matches: 4. The length of the CDR3 is 13 residues. In nucleotides, the CDR3 is TGCGCCAGCAGCCGGACAGGGGAAGATGGCTACACCTTC. Its protein product is CASSRTGEDGYTF.

This rearrangement joins TRBV2 to TRBJ2-1, with D perhaps matching TRBD1 (6 bases). In germline, CDR1 is SNHLY, CDR2 FYNNEI. Deletions cut 0 bases from V and 4 bases from J, with 10 bases between. The CDR3 length is 15 residues. The CDR3 protein is CASSEATGAYNEQFF. As DNA, the CDR3 is TGTGCCAGCAGTGAAGCGACAGGAGCTTACAATGAGCAGTTCTTC.

This clone was observed a few times. The V and J genes are TRBV6-5 and TRBJ1-1; the match to TRBD1 covers 7 bases. This CDR3 comprises 14 residues. V lost 4 bases to trimming and J lost 5 bases; unmatched junction nucleotides: 7. CDR1 and CDR2 from the germline V gene are MNHEY and SVGAGI. The CDR3 nucleotides are TGTGCCAGCAGTTTCTCGGACAGGAGGACTGAAGCTTTCTTT. It translates to CASSFSDRRTEAFF.

This clone has a handful of counts. CDR3: CASSLVLRSGGLYEQYF. CDR3 nucleotides: TGTGCCAGCAGCTTAGTACTACGTAGCGGGGGGCTGTACGAGCAGTACTTC. This chain links TRBV7-2 with TRBJ2-7; 10 bases are a match to TRBD2. Losses at the gene ends were 1 base for V and 4 bases for J; bases not matched to a gene: 10. CDR3 length equals 17 residues. Germline CDR1 SGHTA, CDR2 FQGNSA.

The chain carries TRBV11-2 and TRBJ2-3; TRBD2 might be the D (5 bases). The CDR3 consists of 15 residues. Trimming shortened V by 5 bases and J by 0 bases, and 12 bases separated the two germline ends. The germline V gene has CDR1 SGHAT and CDR2 FQNNGV. CDR3 nucleotide sequence: TGTGCCAGCAGCAAAGTCGACTATAGCACAGATACGCAGTATTTT. Its protein is CASSKVDYSTDTQYF.

This clone turned up a few times. This rearrangement joins TRBV30 to TRBJ1-3; D ambiguous. The germline V gene has CDR1 GTSNPN and CDR2 SVGIG (reference sequence). The length of the CDR3 is 15 residues. V was clipped by 0 bases and J by 0 bases, with 9 bases between them. The CDR3 nucleotides are TGTGCCTGGAGTGTACCCGGGATCTCTGGAAACACCATATATTTT. It translates to CAWSVPGISGNTIYF.

This chain uses TRBV4-1 with TRBJ2-1; D ambiguous. Per germline, CDR1 MGHRA and CDR2 YSYEKL. The CDR3 consists of 14 residues. The V end was cut by 0 bases, the J end by 9 bases, with 12 bases between. CDR3 DNA sequence: TGCGCCAGCAGCCAAGAGGGCTCCCACGGTGAGCAGTTCTTC. This codes for CASSQEGSHGEQFF.